These T cell receptor beta chains were read from a single sample in a study of T cell responses to AZD1222 COVID-19 vaccine. The repertoire was sequenced with immunoSEQ multiplex PCR; TCRdb's copy has only in-frame clones and lacks some. This repertoire shows some 150,000 clones, 88% found once; its top ten account for about 3.3%. The sample was peripheral blood, taken on day 0 of MenACWY control vaccination. The receptors originated from an adult in good health. CDR3s include the opening cysteine and the closing phenylalanine or tryptophan. A D gene is named only where the DNA matches it firmly. Some rows mark clone size as missing; the rest say once, few, many or name a class of expanded clone.

NA	TRBD1	TRBV11-3	TRBJ1-2	TGTGCCAGCAGCCCAAGGGACAGTAACTATGGCTACACCTTC	CASSPRDSNYGYTF
NA	NA	TRBV3-1/TRBV3-2	TRBJ1-1	TGTGCCAGCAGCCAGCAGCTAGAAGCTTTCTTT	CASSQQLEAFF
NA	NA	TRBV6-1	TRBJ2-1	TGTGCCAGCAGTGGATGGGGGGTGAGGACCTACAATGAGCAGTTCTTC	CASSGWGVRTYNEQFF
NA	NA	TRBV6-5	TRBJ1-1	TGTGCCAGCAGTTACTACCAGGCTACTGAAGCTTTCTTT	CASSYYQATEAFF
NA	NA	TRBV27	TRBJ2-7	TGTGCCACCCTGGGGCTAGCGTACGAGCAGTACTTC	CATLGLAYEQYF
NA	TRBD1	TRBV5-1	TRBJ2-2	TGCGCCAGCAGTCAAACAGGGGGCGACACCGGGGAGCTGTTTTTT	CASSQTGGDTGELFF
NA	NA	TRBV11-3	TRBJ1-2	TGTGCCAGCAGCTTAGGGTCCTTATCCTATGGCTACACCTTC	CASSLGSLSYGYTF
NA	NA	TRBV7-2	TRBJ2-7	TGTGCCAGCAGCTTAGGTGGCGTTAGCTCCTACGAGCAGTACTTC	CASSLGGVSSYEQYF
NA	NA	TRBV12-2	TRBJ1-2	TGTGCAAGTCGCTTAGTCGCGGTAAACCGTGGGACAGTTTATCTCTATGGCTACACCTTC	CASRLVAVNRGTVYLYGYTF
NA	NA	TRBV7-9	TRBJ2-3	TGTGCCAGCAGTCTTTTGTCTACGCAGTATTTT	CASSLLSTQYF
NA	NA	TRBV24-1	TRBJ2-7	TGTGCCACCAGTGGGGGTTACGAGCAGTACTTC	CATSGGYEQYF
NA	NA	TRBV9	TRBJ1-1	TGTGCCAGCAGCCACGGGACAAGGGCTGAAGCTTTCTTT	CASSHGTRAEAFF
NA	NA	TRBV2	TRBJ1-5	TGTGCCAGCAGACCCAGGACTGATCAGCCCCAGCATTTT	CASRPRTDQPQHF
NA	NA	TRBV6-1	TRBJ1-3	TGTGCCAGCAGTGAAACAGGCGGGAGCACCATATATTTT	CASSETGGSTIYF
NA	TRBD1	TRBV5-4	TRBJ2-2	TGTGCCAGCAGCTCAAGGGACAGGGGGGAGCTGTTTTTT	CASSSRDRGELFF
NA	TRBD2	TRBV3-1/TRBV3-2	TRBJ2-5	TGTGCCAGCAGCCCCGGACTAGGGGTAGAGACCCAGTACTTC	CASSPGLGVETQYF
NA	NA	TRBV6-2/TRBV6-3	TRBJ2-1	TGTGCCAGCAGTCCCAGGGAGAATGAGCAGTTCTTC	CASSPRENEQFF
NA	TRBD2	TRBV5-4	TRBJ2-1	TGTGCCAGCAGCTTGGAGTTAGCGGGGTACAATGAGCAGTTCTTC	CASSLELAGYNEQFF
NA	NA	TRBV18	TRBJ1-4	TGTGCCAGCTCAACCCCAGGGCCAACTAATGAAAAACTGTTTTTT	CASSTPGPTNEKLFF
few	TRBD1	TRBV3-1/TRBV3-2	TRBJ2-7	TGTGCCAGCAGCCACCTCGGGACAGGGGTAAGGCGGGGTACCTACGAGCAGTACTTC	CASSHLGTGVRRGTYEQYF
NA	NA	TRBV9	TRBJ1-1	TGTGCCAGCAGCGCGAGGGTCGGAGAAGCTTTCTTT	CASSARVGEAFF
NA	NA	TRBV30	TRBJ1-5	TGTGCCTGGGGGATCCAGCTCGGGAATCAGCCCCAGCATTTT	CAWGIQLGNQPQHF
NA	NA	TRBV9	TRBJ2-5	TGTGCCAGCAGCGTAGGGTCAAGGACGGAGACCCAGTACTTC	CASSVGSRTETQYF
NA	NA	TRBV3-1/TRBV3-2	TRBJ2-2	TGTGCCAGCAGCCAAGTTAGCACCGGGGAGCTGTTTTTT	CASSQVSTGELFF
NA	TRBD1	TRBV5-1	TRBJ2-7	TGCGCCAGCAGCTTGGGGGACAGGAATAGAGAGCAGTACTTC	CASSLGDRNREQYF
NA	NA	TRBV20-1	TRBJ1-1	TGCAGTGCTAGTCACAATGAAGCTTTCTTT	CSASHNEAFF
NA	NA	TRBV11-2	TRBJ1-5	TGTGCCAGCAGCTTAAGTGATAGCAATCAGCCCCAGCATTTT	CASSLSDSNQPQHF
few	NA	TRBV10-1	TRBJ1-1	TGCGCCAGCAGTCCCCGAGGGGGAGCACTCCACACTGAAGCTTTCTTT	CASSPRGGALHTEAFF